The 21 T cell receptor beta chains below all came from one sample that was sequenced in a study of shared clonotypes between healthy human individuals. Profiled with immunoSEQ multiplex PCR; TCRdb holds only in-frame clones, not every one. There are about 480,000 clones in the sample; nearly 80% occur only once, and about an eighth lies in the top ten. The sequenced sample was PBMCs. Receptor source: a woman between 40 and 50 years old in good health. Some clones in this sample may be carry-over from other donors' samples.

This clone was seen just once. The rearrangement joins TRBV19 to TRBJ2-1; TRBD1 might be the D (6 bases). V was clipped by 2 bases and J by 5 bases, with 16 bases between them. This CDR3 comprises 16 residues. CDR1 and CDR2 from the germline V gene are LNHDA and SQIVND (reference sequence). The CDR3 here is CASSIITGNRHNEQFF. The CDR3 coding sequence is TGTGCCAGTAGTATAATAACAGGGAACAGGCACAATGAGCAGTTCTTC.

The CDR3 protein is CASSTLIRGALMGDEQFF. Here the CDR3 DNA reads TGTGCCAGCAGCACTCTGATCCGTGGGGCGCTTATGGGTGATGAGCAGTTCTTC. This chain joins TRBV5-6 and TRBJ2-1; TRBD1 might be the D (5 bases). The CDR3 extends over 18 amino acids. V gave up 4 bases and J gave up 8 bases, with 28 bases separating them. CDR1 and CDR2 from the germline V gene are SGHDT and YYEEEE. The full variable domain, in which reference TRBV5-6 and TRBJ2-1 provide the parts outside the CDR3, is DAGVTQSPTHLIKTRGQQVTLRCSPKSGHDTVSWYQQALGQGPQFIFQYYEEEERQRGNFPDRFSGHQFPNYSSELNVNALLLGDSALYLCASSTLIRGALMGDEQFFGPGTRLTVL.

This sequence joins TRBV5-8 and TRBJ2-5, with TRBD1 matching 9 bases. From germline, CDR1 is SGHTS and CDR2 YDEGEE. The CDR3 runs 15 residues. V trimming: 4 bases; J trimming: 5 bases; junction bases outside the gene matches: 9. This CDR3 is CASSPRTGAGETQYF. The DNA for the CDR3 is TGTGCCAGCAGCCCCCGGACAGGGGCTGGGGAGACCCAGTACTTC.

The chain joins TRBV30 to TRBJ2-5; D gene ambiguous. V dropped 1 base and J dropped 4 bases, with 7 bases sitting between them. Germline V gene lookup returns CDR1 GTSNPN and CDR2 SVGIG (reference sequence). The CDR3 runs 12 residues. The CDR3 region has the DNA TGTGCCTGGAGTGGCCTTGGAGAGACCCAGTACTTC. This translates into CAWSGLGETQYF.

The rearrangement joins TRBV27 to TRBJ2-2; 12 nucleotides line up with TRBD2. Germline loops: CDR1 MNHEY, CDR2 SMNVEV (reference sequence). J gave up 0 bases and V 7 bases, and 6 bases lay outside the gene matches. The CDR3 contains 17 residues. CDR3 sequence reads: CASKPGLAGTNTGELFF. CDR3 nucleotide sequence: TGTGCCAGCAAGCCCGGACTAGCGGGAACGAACACCGGGGAGCTGTTTTTT.

The chain employs TRBV11-2 and TRBJ2-7, with 10 positions matching TRBD2. The J segment lost 6 bases and the V segment lost 5 bases, leaving 4 bases of the junction unmatched. Germline V gene data show CDR1 as SGHAT and CDR2 as FQNNGV. The CDR3 loop spans 13 amino acids. The CDR3 loop is CASSTRTSGEQYF. As DNA, the CDR3 is TGTGCCAGCAGCACCAGGACTAGCGGCGAGCAGTACTTC.

There are many counts of this clone. V and J are TRBV10-3 and TRBJ2-7; D remains ambiguous. Between the trimmed V and J ends, which lost 3 bases and 3 bases, there was a span of 6 bases. The CDR3 consists of 12 residues. CDR1 ENHRY and CDR2 SYGVKD come from the germline V gene. For the CDR3, the DNA is TGTGCCATCAGTGATGGCATCTACGAGCAGTACTTC. Translated: CAISDGIYEQYF.

The chain employs TRBV6-4 and TRBJ2-2; D gene uncertain. This CDR3 spans 14 amino acids. Per the germline V gene, CDR1 is MRHNA and CDR2 is SNTAGT. Trimming removed 10 bases from V and 2 bases from J, with 14 bases in between. CDR3 sequence (DNA): TGTGCCAACAGCTACCCAGAAAACACCGGGGAGCTGTTTTTT. Translation gives CANSYPENTGELFF.

This clone was detected a few times. V and J are TRBV21-1 and TRBJ1-5. TRBV21-1 is a recognized pseudogene. CDR3 length equals 17 residues. CDR3 coding DNA: TGTGCCAGCAGGAAAGAGGGGACCCTGAGGCCAGATCAGCCCCAGCATTTT. Translating it yields CASRKEGTLRPDQPQHF.

The gene calls are TRBV29-1 and TRBJ1-2; tentative D call: TRBD1 (6 bases). The CDR3 runs 15 residues. Germline CDR1 and CDR2: SQVTM and ANQGSEA. Between the trimmed V and J ends, which lost 4 bases and 3 bases, there was a span of 18 bases. The CDR3 nucleotides read TGCAGCGTTGCGGCCCGGGGGGCCGGACACTATGGCTACACCTTC. This encodes CSVAARGAGHYGYTF.

This clone was observed at least ten times. The V call is TRBV10-3, the J call TRBJ2-1; TRBD1 is a possible D gene (6 bases). CDR1 is ENHRY and CDR2 is SYGVKD in the germline V gene. Trimming took off 0 bases at V and 4 bases at J, with 10 bases between the two ends. CDR3 size: 15 residues. CDR3: CAISESWQGYNEQFF. The DNA for the CDR3 is TGTGCCATCAGTGAGTCGTGGCAGGGGTACAATGAGCAGTTCTTC.

As to this clone: The junction does not match germline at one end; this may be a read error. The rearrangement uses TRBV5-4 and TRBJ2-2; possible D gene TRBD2, 6 bases. The germline CDR1 and CDR2 sequences are SGHNT and YYREEE (reference sequence). This CDR3 has 14 residues. The CDR3 spells CASSPRTNTGGLFF. The CDR3 bases are TGTGCCAGCAGCCCCCGAACGAACACCGGGGGGCTGTTTTTT.

The chain recombines TRBV7-3 with TRBJ2-7, with 7 bases matching TRBD1. The germline V gene encodes CDR1 SGHTA and CDR2 FQGTGA. V was pared by 3 bases and J by 5 bases, with 13 bases of the junction left unmatched. This CDR3 contains 16 residues. CDR3 in DNA: TGTGCCAGCAGCTTTGAGGGGGCGTCAGGGGTCCACGAGCAGTACTTC. This translates into CASSFEGASGVHEQYF.

This chain links TRBV7-9 with TRBJ2-4, with D possibly being TRBD1 (5 bases). The CDR3 spans 15 residues. Germline CDR1 and CDR2: SEHNR and FQNEAQ (reference sequence). V lost 1 base and J lost 5, with 12 bases in between. CDR3 amino acids: CASSLGQPRQNIQYF. CDR3 coding DNA: TGTGCCAGCAGCTTAGGACAGCCCCGCCAAAACATTCAGTACTTC.

About this clone itself: The sample contains more than one DNA sequence encoding this CDR3. The chain links TRBV9 to TRBJ2-2; possible D gene TRBD2, 5 bases. This CDR3 is built from 14 residues. V was cut by 0 bases and J by 4 bases, with 7 bases left in between. Germline CDR1 SGDLS, CDR2 YYNGEE. The CDR3 DNA reads TGTGCCAGCAGCGTAGGCGGAGGCACCGGGGAGCTGTTTTTT. Amino acids: CASSVGGGTGELFF.

This chain uses TRBV7-7 with TRBJ2-1; tentatively, D is TRBD2 (5 bases). CDR3 size: 15 residues. The V gene's germline CDR1 is SSHAT and CDR2 FNYEAQ (reference sequence). Trimming left V 5 bases short and J 2 bases short, with 13 bases between. The CDR3 coding sequence is TGTGCCAGCAGCCAACTAGTGACCCCCTACAATGAGCAGTTCTTC. Encoded protein: CASSQLVTPYNEQFF.

The J gene is TRBJ2-7, the V gene TRBV5-1, with D possibly TRBD1 on 5 matching bases. This CDR3 region has 14 residues. V lost 0 bases, J lost 5 bases, and 12 bases lay in between. Germline V gives CDR1 SGHRS, CDR2 YFSETQ. In DNA form, the CDR3 reads TGCGCCAGCAGCTTGGAGGGGTACGACGACGAGCAGTACTTC. Its translation is CASSLEGYDDEQYF.

Notes on this clone: Other DNA sequences in the same sample also yield this CDR3. V and J are TRBV28 and TRBJ2-5; D not resolved. V lost 5 bases to trimming and J lost 5 bases, with 9 bases between them. This CDR3 spans 12 amino acids. Germline CDR1 reads MDHEN; CDR2 reads SYDVKM. Written as DNA, the CDR3 is TGTGCCAGCAGTCCCCCCGGGGAGACCCAGTACTTC. The encoded protein is CASSPPGETQYF.

The rearrangement joins TRBV28 to TRBJ1-2; a possible D gene is TRBD1 (5 bases). Germline V gene lookup returns CDR1 MDHEN and CDR2 SYDVKM. The CDR3 runs 13 residues. V dropped 2 bases and J dropped 8 bases, with 12 bases sitting between them. CDR3 sequence reads: CASSLGAGWGYTF. In DNA form, the CDR3 reads TGTGCCAGCAGTTTAGGGGCGGGATGGGGCTACACCTTC.

Comment on this clone: Within the sample, other DNA sequences also encode this same CDR3. The J gene is TRBJ2-7, the V gene TRBV6-6; 8 bases are a match to TRBD2. Germline V gene sequence: CDR1 MNHNY, CDR2 SVGAGI (reference sequence). This CDR3 region has 13 residues. The ends lost 4 bases at V and 2 bases at J; junction bases unmatched: 1. The CDR3 is CASSLAGTYEQYF. As DNA, the CDR3 is TGTGCCAGCAGTTTAGCGGGAACCTACGAGCAGTACTTC.

The V gene is TRBV5-1, the J gene TRBJ2-1; the D gene is possibly TRBD2 (5 bases). CDR1 and CDR2 from the germline V gene are SGHRS and YFSETQ. Deletions cut 0 bases from V and 7 bases from J, with 11 bases between. This CDR3 is 14 amino acids long. Written as DNA, the CDR3 is TGCGCCAGCAGCTTGGCCCCAGCGGAGAATGAGCAGTTCTTC. Amino acid sequence: CASSLAPAENEQFF.